The 5 T cell receptor beta chains below were found in one sample sequenced in a study of Graves' ophthalmopathy and Graves' hyperthyroidism. RNA transcripts served as template for amplifying TCR beta CDR3 sequences. HTBI-primed first-round RT-PCR preceded second-round multiplex PCR. In TCRdb, the multiplex PCR reads were re-called with MiXCR into one record per CDR3 protein. The sample includes around 400,000 distinct CDR3 sequences, approximately 20% seen only once; the top ten take 1.5% to 2%. The sample was peripheral blood. The receptors originated from a woman aged 18-29 years with Graves' ophthalmopathy.

The rearrangement joins TRBV12-3 or TRBV12-4 to TRBJ2-5, with 9 bases fitting TRBD2. CDR3 length equals 15 residues. The V and J ends lost 4 bases and 4 bases, in that order; junction bases with no gene match: 7. As DNA, the CDR3 is TGTGCCAGCAGTTCCGGGGGACTAGCACGAGAGACCCAGTACTTC. Its protein product is CASSSGGLARETQYF.

The chain recombines TRBV7-2 with TRBJ1-5; D remains unclear. This CDR3 has 16 amino acids. CDR1 and CDR2 from the germline V gene are SGHTA and FQGNSA. The V gene lost 0 bases and the J gene lost 9 bases, with 18 bases spanning the gap. The CDR3 region has the DNA TGTGCCAGCAGCTTAGCGCTCCGGCGGGAAGTAAGGCCCCAGCATTTT. It is translated as CASSLALRREVRPQHF.

This clonotype was detected ten times or more. This sequence joins TRBV7-2 and TRBJ2-2; D perhaps matches TRBD2 (6 bases). The germline V gene encodes CDR1 SGHTA and CDR2 FQGNSA. The CDR3 contains 17 residues. Trimming cost V 6 bases and J 4 bases, with 21 bases left between them. The DNA of the CDR3 is TGTGCCAGCAGGGATCCACAGTCGGGGGTGTTCACCGGGGAGCTGTTTTTT. Translation: CASRDPQSGVFTGELFF.

This clonotype was counted ten times or more. The chain links TRBV12-3 or TRBV12-4 to TRBJ1-5; no clear D gene. V lost 1 base and J lost 9, with 7 bases in between. CDR3 length: 12 residues. The CDR3 reads CASSLGGLPQHF. For the CDR3, the DNA is TGTGCCAGCAGTTTAGGGGGTTTGCCCCAGCATTTT.

The gene calls are TRBV5-1 and TRBJ2-7; 7 bases align to TRBD2. The trim removed 4 bases at V and 4 bases at J, leaving 11 bases unmatched. Germline V gene lookup returns CDR1 SGHRS and CDR2 YFSETQ. There are 15 residues in the CDR3. The CDR3 region has the DNA TGCGCCAGCAGCCGTTCCGGTCGGGGAGGGTACGAGCAGTACTTC. Translated, it gives CASSRSGRGGYEQYF.